A single sample gave rise to the 10 T cell receptor beta chains below, sequenced in a study of T cell responses to AZD1222 COVID-19 vaccine. The method was immunoSEQ multiplex PCR; TCRdb's version includes in-frame clones alone and lacks a portion of them. Found here are 150,000 to 200,000 clones, about nine tenths of them singletons; the top ten hold roughly 6%. The sequencing used peripheral blood, collected 28 days after the second AZD1222 dose. These receptor sequences come from an adult who received the AZD1222 COVID-19 vaccine.

This chain links TRBV28 with TRBJ2-3; TRBD1 is a possible D gene (5 bases). The CDR3 consists of 15 residues. Between the trimmed V and J ends, which lost 5 bases and 2 bases, there was a span of 14 bases. Germline CDR1 is MDHEN and CDR2 is SYDVKM. The CDR3 protein is CASSPTGSPTDTQYF. As DNA, the CDR3 is TGTGCCAGCAGTCCCACAGGATCTCCCACAGATACGCAGTATTTT.

The V and J genes are TRBV6-1 and TRBJ1-2, with D uncertain. The CDR3 contains 15 residues. CDR1 MNHNS and CDR2 SASEGT come from the germline V gene. V shed 0 bases and J shed 4 bases, with 12 bases lying between them. CDR3: CASSEALMEGYGYTF. The CDR3 DNA follows: TGTGCCAGCAGTGAAGCGCTTATGGAGGGCTATGGCTACACCTTC.

This chain connects TRBV24-1 to TRBJ2-1, with 8 nucleotides matching TRBD1. Germline CDR1 is KGHDR and CDR2 is SFDVKD. The CDR3 consists of 15 residues. Unmatched junction bases numbered 0, after V lost 2 bases and J lost 1 base. The chain's CDR3 is CATSDYRGSYNEQFF. CDR3 nucleotides: TGTGCCACCAGTGATTACAGGGGGTCCTACAATGAGCAGTTCTTC.

This clone occurred a few times. The chain carries TRBV11-3 and TRBJ2-1, with 8 bases that match TRBD2. The J segment lost 4 bases and the V segment lost 5 bases, leaving 10 bases of the junction unmatched. Germline-derived CDR1 and CDR2 are SGHNT and YENEEA. This CDR3 has 16 amino acids. CDR3 sequence reads: CASSALGVAGYNEQFF. The CDR3 nucleotides read TGTGCCAGCAGCGCCCTTGGGGTAGCGGGGTACAATGAGCAGTTCTTC.

This clone was detected a few times. The rearrangement links TRBV20-1 to TRBJ2-1; the D is unclear. The V end was cut by 4 bases, the J end by 9 bases, with 10 bases between. In germline, CDR1 is DFQATT, CDR2 SNEGSKA (reference sequence). This CDR3 comprises 11 residues. CDR3 loop: CSAKRGSEQFF. DNA of the CDR3: TGCAGTGCTAAGCGTGGAAGTGAGCAGTTCTTC.

In DNA, the CDR3 is TGTGCCAGCAGCTTAGATACAGCGGGAGGAGGAGATACGCAGTATTTT. Its translation: CASSLDTAGGGDTQYF. The chain links TRBV7-3 to TRBJ2-3; TRBD2 agrees at 9 bases. Germline CDR1 SGHTA, CDR2 FQGTGA. Losses at the gene ends were 2 bases for V and 5 bases for J; bases not matched to a gene: 8. The CDR3 covers 16 residues. Complete variable domain (other parts from reference TRBV7-3 and TRBJ2-3): GAGVSQTPSNKVTEKGKYVELRCDPISGHTALYWYRQSLGQGPEFLIYFQGTGAADDSGLPNDRFFAVRPEGSVSTLKIQRTERGDSAVYLCASSLDTAGGGDTQYFGPGTRLTVL.

The gene calls are TRBV28 and TRBJ1-6; D not resolved. Germline lookup yields CDR1 MDHEN and CDR2 SYDVKM. The CDR3 sequence is 13 residues long. Trimming cost V 6 bases and J 7 bases, with 10 bases left between them. DNA of the CDR3: TGTGCCAGCAGGGCGACGAGGAATTCACCCCTCCACTTT. Residues: CASRATRNSPLHF.

This clone was observed a few times. This chain joins TRBV4-1 and TRBJ2-5; 11 nucleotides line up with TRBD1. This CDR3 has 20 amino acids. V trimming: 1 base; J trimming: 5 bases; junction bases outside the gene matches: 18. Per the germline V gene, CDR1 is MGHRA and CDR2 is YSYEKL. The CDR3 here is CASSQVPGGGQGEGRETQYF. The CDR3 DNA sequence: TGCGCCAGCAGCCAAGTCCCCGGGGGGGGACAGGGGGAAGGGAGGGAGACCCAGTACTTC.

The genes are TRBV27 and TRBJ1-5, with D possibly matching TRBD1 (5 bases). CDR1 MNHEY and CDR2 SMNVEV come from the germline V gene (reference sequence). CDR3 length: 16 residues. V shed 2 bases and J shed 3 bases, with 14 bases lying between them. CDR3 amino acids: CASSLDGTGINQPQHF. The CDR3 nucleotides are TGTGCCAGCAGTTTAGATGGGACGGGAATCAATCAGCCCCAGCATTTT.

The rearrangement uses TRBV28 and TRBJ1-6; 11 bases fit TRBD1. Germline CDR1 and CDR2: MDHEN and SYDVKM. This CDR3 is built from 17 residues. V lost 6 bases to trimming and J lost 7 bases; unmatched junction nucleotides: 11. CDR3: CASSVTGTGGRNSPLHF. CDR3 in DNA: TGTGCCAGCAGCGTCACCGGGACAGGGGGTCGGAATTCACCCCTCCACTTT.